A single sample gave rise to the 13 T cell receptor beta chains below, sequenced in a study of T-cell memory formation after mild COVID-19. TCRdb reanalysed the 5' RACE reads using MiXCR and keeps one entry per CDR3 protein. The data show 150,000 to 200,000 distinct CDR3 sequences, 16% seen once. Sequencing was performed on PBMCs or a T cell subset sorted from them (not recorded which). The receptors originated from an adult woman who had mild COVID-19 (a few samples of this study predate the infection). Cell type and time point are not known.

This clonotype has a handful of counts. This chain links TRBV4-1 with TRBJ2-2; possibly TRBD2 for D (6 bases). Deletions cut 1 base from V and 6 bases from J, with 15 bases between. Germline CDR1 is MGHRA and CDR2 is YSYEKL. This CDR3 comprises 16 residues. Written as DNA, the CDR3 is TGCGCCAGCAGCCAAGTAGCGGCAGGGTGGGCCGGGGAGCTGTTTTTT. Its translation is CASSQVAAGWAGELFF.

A few counts support this clonotype. In DNA form, the CDR3 reads TGTGCCAGCAGCTTTGGTAGCGGCGGGGCCTATGGGGAGACCCAGTACTTC. This gives the protein CASSFGSGGAYGETQYF. The chain is built from TRBV7-9 and TRBJ2-5; D possibly corresponds to TRBD2 (6 bases). The CDR3 sequence is 17 residues long. The germline gives CDR1 SEHNR, CDR2 FQNEAQ (reference sequence). Trimming took off 3 bases at V and 5 bases at J, with 22 bases between the two ends.

V and J are TRBV6-5 and TRBJ2-3; TRBD2 matches 10 bases. In germline, CDR1 is MNHEY, CDR2 SVGAGI. The CDR3 runs 18 residues. V was clipped by 0 bases and J by 6 bases; unmatched bases: 12. The CDR3 DNA reads TGTGCCAGCAGTTACTCGTTCTGGGCTAGCGGGAGTCCGGATACGCAGTATTTT. Encoded protein: CASSYSFWASGSPDTQYF.

The V gene is TRBV20-1, the J gene TRBJ2-7; 9 positions agree with TRBD1. Germline V gives CDR1 DFQATT, CDR2 SNEGSKA (reference sequence). CDR3 length: 17 residues. Trimming removed 2 bases from V and 4 bases from J; junction bases left unmatched: 15. CDR3 amino acids: CSARSPRGTGKMYEQYF. The CDR3 DNA reads TGCAGTGCTAGATCACCCCGGGGGACAGGGAAGATGTACGAGCAGTACTTC.

This clonotype came up a few times. The rearrangement links TRBV4-1 to TRBJ2-5, with 7 positions matching TRBD2. CDR1 MGHRA and CDR2 YSYEKL come from the germline V gene. After removal of 2 bases from V and 3 bases from J, the junction contained 6 bases not matched to a gene. The CDR3 spans 15 residues. In DNA, the CDR3 is TGCGCCAGCAGCCAACCGCTGGCGGGAGAAGAGACCCAGTACTTC. The encoded protein is CASSQPLAGEETQYF.

Here the CDR3 reads CAWSRTYEQYF. The CDR3 DNA is TGTGCCTGGAGTCGGACCTACGAGCAGTACTTC. The V call is TRBV30, the J call TRBJ2-7; D is uncertain. Trimming left V 2 bases short and J 2 bases short, with 4 bases between. CDR1 and CDR2 (germline): GTSNPN, SVGIG (reference sequence). This CDR3 contains 11 residues.

The chain recombines TRBV20-1 with TRBJ2-3; 9 bases map to TRBD2. The germline V gene encodes CDR1 DFQATT and CDR2 SNEGSKA (reference sequence). V dropped 6 bases and J dropped 2; count of bases not matched to a gene: 9. This CDR3 is 15 amino acids long. Here the CDR3 DNA reads TGCAGTGCGCGTACCGGGACTAGCTCCACAGATACGCAGTATTTT. It codes for CSARTGTSSTDTQYF.

This clonotype was observed a handful of times. The chain uses TRBV9 and TRBJ2-3, with a weak D call TRBD1 (6 bases). Deletions cut 2 bases from V and 4 bases from J, with 14 bases between. In germline, CDR1 is SGDLS, CDR2 YYNGEE. The CDR3 has 15 residues. In nucleotides, the CDR3 is TGTGCCAGCAGCGTTTCCAGGAACAGGGCAGATACGCAGTATTTT. Its translation is CASSVSRNRADTQYF.

The V call is TRBV6-7, the J call TRBJ1-1; no clear D gene. TRBV6-7 falls under the ORF class, with uncertain function. The V end was cut by 6 bases, the J end by 7 bases, with 12 bases between. The CDR3 is made up of 12 amino acids. CDR3 sequence (DNA): TGTGCCAGCAGCCAGACTCGCAGTGAAGCTTTCTTT. Translated: CASSQTRSEAFF.

The chain combines TRBV12-3 or TRBV12-4 with TRBJ1-1; no firm D call. There are 11 residues in the CDR3. Trimming removed 5 bases at V and 7 bases at J, with 8 bases between. CDR3 nucleotide sequence: TGTGCCAGCAGTCTAGGTCATGAAGCTTTCTTT. This sequence encodes CASSLGHEAFF.

In this sample, this clonotype turned up many times. The V call is TRBV7-9, the J call TRBJ2-1; TRBD1 agrees at 8 bases. Germline CDR1 and CDR2: SEHNR and FQNEAQ (reference sequence). Trimming removed 5 bases from V and 4 bases from J; junction bases left unmatched: 4. This CDR3 is built from 14 residues. CDR3 residues: CASSPGGSYNEQFF. The CDR3 region has the DNA TGTGCCAGCAGCCCAGGGGGCAGTTACAATGAGCAGTTCTTC.

This CDR3 is CASSPILNTEAFF. The CDR3 coding sequence is TGTGCCAGCTCACCGATTTTGAACACTGAAGCTTTCTTT. J is TRBJ1-1 and V is TRBV18, with D unresolved. V was trimmed by 3 bases and J by 0 bases, leaving 5 bases between them. Germline CDR1 is KGHSH and CDR2 is LQKENI. CDR3 size: 13 residues. The full variable domain, with the rest looked up from reference TRBV18 and TRBJ1-1, is NAGVMQNPRHLVRRRGQEARLRCSPMKGHSHVYWYRQLPEEGLKFMVYLQKENIIDESGMPKERFSAEFPKEGPSILRIQQVVRGDSAAYFCASSPILNTEAFFGQGTRLTVV.

This clonotype has more than one count but fewer than ten. The J gene is TRBJ2-1, the V gene TRBV7-9, with 7 bases fitting TRBD1. The CDR3 has 15 amino acids. Germline V gives CDR1 SEHNR, CDR2 FQNEAQ (reference sequence). J gave up 5 bases and V 4 bases, and 8 bases lay outside the gene matches. This CDR3 reads CASSWVSGQHNEQFF. CDR3 nucleotides: TGTGCCAGCAGCTGGGTTTCGGGACAGCACAATGAGCAGTTCTTC.